Listed here are 17 T cell receptor beta chains from one sample, sequenced in a study of shared clonotypes between healthy human individuals. It was CD45RO-negative cells, positively selected for CCR7, that made up naive CD8 cells, with terminally differentiated effector memory CD45RA+ cells excluded. The method was immunoSEQ multiplex PCR; TCRdb's version includes in-frame clones alone and lacks a portion of them. The sample carries approximately 650,000 clones, roughly 95% recorded once. Sequenced: naive CD8+ T cells sorted from blood. These receptors came from a woman younger than 45 in good health.

V and J are TRBV13 and TRBJ1-6; possible D gene TRBD1, 6 bases. The CDR3 spans 15 residues. Between the trimmed V and J ends, which lost 5 bases and 7 bases, there was a span of 15 bases. Per the germline V gene, CDR1 is PRHDT and CDR2 is FYEKMQ (reference sequence). CDR3 in amino acids: CASSLRGAHNSPLHF. The DNA of the CDR3 is TGTGCCAGCAGCCTACGGGGGGCCCACAATTCACCCCTCCACTTT.

Concerning this clone: Within the sample, other DNA sequences also encode this same CDR3. V is TRBV9 and J is TRBJ2-1; 7 bases agree with TRBD2. The CDR3 totals 12 residues. Germline trimming cut 3 bases from V and 7 bases from J; bases unmatched to any gene: 1. CDR1 and CDR2 from the germline V gene are SGDLS and YYNGEE. The CDR3 loop is CASSAGGNEQFF. The CDR3 region has the DNA TGTGCCAGCAGCGCCGGGGGGAATGAGCAGTTCTTC. The full variable domain, in which reference TRBV9 and TRBJ2-1 provide the parts outside the CDR3, is DSGVTQTPKHLITATGQRVTLRCSPRSGDLSVYWYQQSLDQGLQFLIQYYNGEERAKGNILERFSAQQFPDLHSELNLSSLELGDSALYFCASSAGGNEQFFGPGTRLTVL.

The chain is built from TRBV28 and TRBJ2-1; 10 bases fit TRBD1. Germline V gene data show CDR1 as MDHEN and CDR2 as SYDVKM. The junction had 6 bases not matched to a gene; V was cut back by 6 bases and J by 4 bases. This CDR3 has 15 amino acids. This CDR3 is CASRAGTGVYNEQFF. The CDR3 coding sequence is TGTGCCAGCAGGGCCGGGACAGGGGTTTACAATGAGCAGTTCTTC.

The gene calls are TRBV7-3 and TRBJ2-3; TRBD2 agrees at 11 bases. Germline V gene lookup returns CDR1 SGHTA and CDR2 FQGTGA. The CDR3 loop spans 16 amino acids. V dropped 4 bases and J dropped 8; count of bases not matched to a gene: 11. Here the CDR3 DNA reads TGTGCCAGCAGCTACGGGACTAGCGGATTCTTTGGTACGCAGTATTTT. Amino acid sequence: CASSYGTSGFFGTQYF.

The J gene is TRBJ2-7, the V gene TRBV27; D is undetermined. Between the trimmed V and J ends, which lost 0 bases and 5 bases, there was a span of 14 bases. Germline V lookup: CDR1 MNHEY, CDR2 SMNVEV (reference sequence). The CDR3 extends over 15 amino acids. CDR3 nucleotide sequence: TGTGCCAGCAGTTTATCGATTGGCAGCCCGCACGAGCAGTACTTC. It encodes CASSLSIGSPHEQYF.

This chain joins TRBV7-6 and TRBJ2-7, with D uncertain. Per the germline V gene, CDR1 is SGHVS and CDR2 is FNYEAQ. V was pared by 1 base and J by 1 base, with 8 bases between. The CDR3 is 14 amino acids. This CDR3 is CASSLDSPSYEQYF. The CDR3 coding sequence is TGTGCCAGCAGCTTAGACAGTCCGTCCTACGAGCAGTACTTC.

This chain joins TRBV13 and TRBJ2-1; D might be TRBD2 (5 bases). The V gene's germline CDR1 is PRHDT and CDR2 FYEKMQ (reference sequence). V was cut by 6 bases and J by 10 bases, with 16 bases left in between. This CDR3 region has 13 residues. The CDR3: CASRAGQLGEQFF. The DNA of the CDR3 is TGTGCCAGCAGGGCGGGTCAGCTCGGGGAGCAGTTCTTC. Drawing the rest from reference TRBV13 and TRBJ2-1, the complete variable domain is AAGVIQSPRHLIKEKRETATLKCYPIPRHDTVYWYQQGPGQDPQFLISFYEKMQSDKGSIPDRFSAQQFSDYHSELNMSSLELGDSALYFCASRAGQLGEQFFGPGTRLTVL.

The chain joins TRBV6-5 to TRBJ1-1; D is unresolved. The germline gives CDR1 MNHEY, CDR2 SVGAGI. V was shortened by 2 bases and J by 2 bases, with 3 bases between the two germline ends. This CDR3 comprises 12 residues. CDR3 region: CASSYPNTEAFF. CDR3 coding DNA: TGTGCCAGCAGTTACCCAAACACTGAAGCTTTCTTT.

Only one count was recorded for this clone. This chain connects TRBV5-1 to TRBJ2-4, with TRBD1 identical over 11 bases. Germline V gene data show CDR1 as SGHRS and CDR2 as YFSETQ. CDR3 size: 14 residues. Trimming at V came to 4 bases and at J to 9 bases, leaving 6 bases not matched to a gene. The CDR3 region has the DNA TGCGCCAGCAGCGTGGGACAGGGGGTTGGCATTCAGTACTTC. Its translation is CASSVGQGVGIQYF.

As concerns this clone: The junction differs from germline at one of its ends, possibly a read error. The chain employs TRBV7-6 and TRBJ2-1; 9 positions match TRBD2. CDR3 length equals 15 residues. The germline CDR1 and CDR2 sequences are SGHVS and FNYEAQ. The CDR3 region has the DNA TGTGCCAGCAGCCTAGCTAGCGGGACCTACAATGAGCAGTTCTTC. This encodes CASSLASGTYNEQFF.

This chain connects TRBV13 to TRBJ2-7; TRBD2 agrees at 7 bases. Germline trimming cut 5 bases from V and 4 bases from J; bases unmatched to any gene: 2. CDR1 PRHDT and CDR2 FYEKMQ come from the germline V gene (reference sequence). The CDR3 consists of 12 residues. Here the CDR3 reads CASSASGYEQYF. Written as DNA, the CDR3 is TGTGCCAGCAGCGCTAGCGGTTACGAGCAGTACTTC.

This chain connects TRBV4-1 to TRBJ2-7, with D possibly matching TRBD1 (5 bases). The V end was cut by 1 base, the J end by 2 bases, with 9 bases between. CDR3 length: 14 residues. Germline lookup yields CDR1 MGHRA and CDR2 YSYEKL. CDR3 sequence: CASSQGGGTYEQYF. In DNA form, the CDR3 reads TGCGCCAGCAGCCAAGGGGGCGGCACCTACGAGCAGTACTTC.

The rearrangement joins TRBV28 to TRBJ2-1; no definite D call. Germline V gives CDR1 MDHEN, CDR2 SYDVKM. This CDR3 has 12 residues. V lost 3 bases, J lost 4 bases, and 4 bases lay in between. For the CDR3, the DNA is TGTGCCAGCAGTTTCGTTTACAATGAGCAGTTCTTC. Translation gives CASSFVYNEQFF.

The chain is built from TRBV27 and TRBJ1-1, with TRBD1 matching over 10 bases. The CDR3 is made up of 16 amino acids. CDR1 is MNHEY, CDR2 SMNVEV, per germline (reference sequence). V lost 1 base, J lost 1 base, and 3 bases stayed unmatched. In DNA, the CDR3 is TGTGCCAGCAGTTTATACGGACAGGGGGGGAACACTGAAGCTTTCTTT. This translates into CASSLYGQGGNTEAFF.

The chain uses TRBV11-2 and TRBJ1-3; D is ambiguous. There are 15 residues in the CDR3. Trimming took off 0 bases at V and 0 bases at J, with 6 bases between the two ends. CDR1 and CDR2 (germline): SGHAT, FQNNGV. CDR3 region: CASSLEGNSGNTIYF. In DNA form, the CDR3 reads TGTGCCAGCAGCTTAGAGGGAAACTCTGGAAACACCATATATTTT.

The chain joins TRBV7-8 to TRBJ1-5; D is possibly TRBD1 (6 bases). The germline gives CDR1 SGHVS, CDR2 FQNEAQ. There are 15 residues in the CDR3. V was clipped by 5 bases and J by 2 bases, with 13 bases between them. CDR3 coding DNA: TGTGCCAGCAGCGCGACAGGACGGGGCAATCAGCCCCAGCATTTT. Its protein is CASSATGRGNQPQHF.

This chain connects TRBV27 to TRBJ2-7; D ambiguous. Germline V lookup: CDR1 MNHEY, CDR2 SMNVEV (reference sequence). V lost 0 bases and J lost 3, with 15 bases in between. The CDR3 is 16 amino acids. CDR3 nucleotides: TGTGCCAGCAGTTTATCGGGGTGGAGAGTTGGCTACGAGCAGTACTTC. Translating gives CASSLSGWRVGYEQYF.